This T cell receptor (beta chain) was captured in a study of cytomegalovirus exposure and HLA in healthy donors. Germline CDR1 SNHLY, CDR2 FYNNEI. The CDR3 runs 13 residues. V was cut by 3 bases and J by 5 bases, with 11 bases left in between. Vbeta (60) and Jbeta (13) primers were used in the PCR. TCRdb's copy holds only in-frame clones and misses some; the assay was immunoSEQ multiplex PCR. The sample gives approximately 120,000 clones, about 81% of which show up once; 0.9% to 1.2% is in the top ten. The TCR comes from a woman aged 30 to 39 in good health and CMV-seronegative. The chain recombines TRBV2 with TRBJ2-7, with D maybe TRBD1 (6 bases). Sequencing was carried out using PBMCs. CDR3 bases: TGTGCCAGCAGTGATTGGACAGTCCACGAGCAGTACTTC. This codes for CASSDWTVHEQYF.